A selection of T cell receptor beta chains follows, all from one sample in a study of early T cells in non-severe SARS-CoV-2 infection. TCRdb ran MiXCR on the 5' RACE reads and lists one entry per CDR3 protein. Of tens of thousands of distinct CDR3 sequences detected, about 11% appear once; the ten largest clones hold about 8.9%. Sequencing was done on a sample of whole blood. Receptor source: an adult who was a healthcare worker with PCR-confirmed SARS-CoV-2 infection or an uninfected control (not recorded which). CDR3s include the opening cysteine and the closing phenylalanine or tryptophan.

v_call | cdr3_aa
TRBV24-1 | CATSDNSPGTGTGEQFF
TRBV6-6 | CASIRRAADTQYF
TRBV24-1 | CATSDAGQPRQNEQFF
TRBV4-3 | CASSQGTSGRRNEQFF
TRBV25-1 | CVSSEAVLNTEAFF
TRBV19 | CASSQTGSSYEQYF
TRBV7-3 | CASSLIRLAGAPQYF
TRBV29-1 | CSVLWGLYGYTF
TRBV4-3 | CASSQDPLTNSPLHF
TRBV6-1 | CASRARTSGANVLTF
TRBV9 | CASSGNNSPLHF
TRBV7-2 | CASSLQDNYGYTF
TRBV27 | CASSSLSGANVLTF
TRBV11-2 | CASSPGTSGWANEQFF
TRBV7-9 | CASSLAREDYGYTF
TRBV7-8 | CASSPTSYEQYF
TRBV7-9 | CASSLSTGPQPQHF
TRBV5-6 | CASSFGGTLAKNIQYF
TRBV7-3 | CASSLIGRVGDTEAFF
TRBV19 | CASSASSVTNIQYF
TRBV6-2/TRBV6-3 | CASSYSWESTDTQYF
TRBV12-3/TRBV12-4 | CASSDRGRSQPQHF
TRBV6-6 | CASSYLGGSSPLHF
TRBV29-1 | CSVEGGTGAYNEQFF
TRBV5-4 | CASSANRGLNEKLFF
TRBV5-6 | CASTTGSDTDTQYF
TRBV29-1 | CSGGLDTQYF
TRBV29-1 | CSAGDRSYEQYF
TRBV7-9 | CASSLGLQELFF
TRBV12-3/TRBV12-4 | CASTKSGLAGVVTGELFF
TRBV29-1 | CSAEGGTSTDTQYF
TRBV20-1 | CSALSYSTGELFF
TRBV11-2 | CASSPSGTANEKLFF
TRBV5-6 | CASSSLAGRPGEQYF
TRBV6-2/TRBV6-3 | CATASGYNEQFF
TRBV29-1 | CSVAGTGGEQYF
TRBV7-2 | CASSMGPMYNEQFF
TRBV20-1 | CSAREAGRNYNEQFF
TRBV27 | CASGLQGSGELFF
TRBV29-1 | CSVDRIVEGQGNYGYTF
TRBV7-9 | CASSRTGGANVLTF
TRBV6-1 | CASSPQTGQRIELFF
TRBV19 | CASSTGLAVTDTQYF
TRBV5-4 | CASSLHSFEQYF
TRBV5-1 | CASSLDWSGGGTEAFF
TRBV6-5 | CASSYSPGFEQYF
TRBV29-1 | CSVDLGARGYTF
TRBV27 | CASSLLRTGESTDMQYF
TRBV30 | CAWSALNTGELFF
TRBV28 | CASSSAAATGGMYEQYF
TRBV7-9 | CASSRTVSGNTIYF
TRBV27 | CASSGSSMNTEAFF
TRBV20-1 | CSAKTSPDTQYF
TRBV5-1 | CASSLEWQPLYNGQFF